Following are 18 T cell receptor beta chains from one sample sequenced in a study of a mutant IDH1 vaccine in newly diagnosed glioma. TCRdb keeps only in-frame clones here, not all; method: immunoSEQ multiplex PCR. The table includes tens of thousands of clones, around 79% detected once. Time point here: baseline, week 1 (first vaccination visit). Treatment reported: pre-vaccination baseline after standard-of-care therapy. This specimen consisted of PBMCs, obtained from a glioma patient treated with radiotherapy, temozolomide or both. The receptors were gathered from a man younger than 45 with glioma.

This chain links TRBV7-6 with TRBJ2-3, with 8 bases lining up with TRBD2. The CDR3 runs to 17 residues. Germline V gives CDR1 SGHVS, CDR2 FNYEAQ. After removal of 5 bases from V and 4 bases from J, the junction contained 14 bases not matched to a gene. CDR3 in amino acids: CASSPRPSGSVADTQYF. In DNA, the CDR3 is TGTGCCAGCAGCCCCCGCCCCAGCGGGAGTGTCGCAGATACGCAGTATTTT.

This clone has only a few counts. The genes are TRBV7-6 and TRBJ1-5; D gene ambiguous. V shed 5 bases and J shed 3 bases, with 8 bases lying between them. This CDR3 is built from 13 residues. Looked up from germline, CDR1 is SGHVS and CDR2 is FNYEAQ. CDR3 sequence (DNA): TGTGCCAGCAGCCCCCACCCCAATCAGCCCCAGCATTTT. Translating gives CASSPHPNQPQHF. Variable domain in full (rest from reference TRBV7-6 and TRBJ1-5): GAGVSQSPRYKVTKRGQDVALRCDPISGHVSLYWYRQALGQGPEFLTYFNYEAQQDKSGLPNDRFSAERPEGSISTLTIQRTEQRDSAMYRCASSPHPNQPQHFGDGTRLSIL.

This clone occurred once. The chain has TRBV5-1 and TRBJ1-1; D is unclear. CDR1 and CDR2 (germline): SGHRS, YFSETQ. CDR3 length: 15 amino acids. V lost 4 bases to trimming and J lost 1 base, with 14 bases between them. The DNA of the CDR3 is TGCGCCAGCAGCCCGGGTTTACGGGGGAACACTGAAGCTTTCTTT. Its protein product is CASSPGLRGNTEAFF.

The V gene is TRBV6-1, the J gene TRBJ2-3; 9 bases line up with TRBD2. The germline V gene encodes CDR1 MNHNS and CDR2 SASEGT. CDR3 length: 14 residues. The ends lost 3 bases at V and 8 bases at J; junction bases unmatched: 6. CDR3 sequence: CASSESGLASTQYF. DNA of the CDR3: TGTGCCAGCAGTGAGAGCGGACTAGCGAGTACGCAGTATTTT.

The chain uses TRBV4-1 and TRBJ1-6; 11 positions match TRBD1. The germline gives CDR1 MGHRA, CDR2 YSYEKL. J was trimmed by 10 bases and V by 3 bases; bases with no gene match: 11. The CDR3 is 17 residues long. The chain's CDR3 is CASSHLRGQGVESPLHF. The CDR3 coding sequence is TGCGCCAGCAGCCACCTAAGGGGACAGGGGGTCGAGTCACCCCTCCACTTT.

This rearrangement joins TRBV2 to TRBJ1-5, with a possible D match to TRBD1 (6 bases). Germline lookup yields CDR1 SNHLY and CDR2 FYNNEI. V lost 6 bases and J lost 2, with 14 bases in between. This CDR3 comprises 15 residues. The CDR3 sequence: CASSSQGLGNQPQHF. As DNA, the CDR3 is TGTGCCAGCAGCTCCCAGGGGTTGGGCAATCAGCCCCAGCATTTT.

The CDR3 DNA is TGTGCCTGGAGGACCAGCTCCTGGAACACTGAAGCTTTCTTT. It translates to CAWRTSSWNTEAFF. V gene TRBV30 combines with J gene TRBJ1-1; no clear D gene. Germline assignment: CDR1 GTSNPN and CDR2 SVGIG (reference sequence). The CDR3 is 14 residues long. Trimming cost V 3 bases and J 1 base, with 12 bases left between them.

A word on this clone: At the DNA level, this CDR3 is encoded by other sequences in the same sample as well. V gene TRBV5-1 combines with J gene TRBJ2-2, with D perhaps matching TRBD2 (6 bases). Per the germline V gene, CDR1 is SGHRS and CDR2 is YFSETQ. The germline V and J ends were trimmed by 0 bases and 2 bases, with 8 bases remaining between them. The CDR3 runs 15 residues. CDR3 DNA sequence: TGCGCCAGCAGCTTGGAGGGACTTAACACCGGGGAGCTGTTTTTT. Encoded protein: CASSLEGLNTGELFF.

The rearrangement joins TRBV11-2 to TRBJ1-5, with D unclear. This CDR3 is 15 amino acids long. CDR1 is SGHAT and CDR2 is FQNNGV in the germline V gene. V lost 0 bases, J lost 1 base, and 7 bases lay in between. The CDR3 DNA follows: TGTGCCAGCAGCTTAGATCTAGGGAGCAATCAGCCCCAGCATTTT. Encoded protein: CASSLDLGSNQPQHF.

The rearrangement uses TRBV5-1 and TRBJ1-4, with no clear D. The CDR3 is 13 amino acids. V shed 4 bases and J shed 7 bases, with 11 bases lying between them. Per the germline V gene, CDR1 is SGHRS and CDR2 is YFSETQ. The CDR3: CASSPGSGEKLFF. DNA of the CDR3: TGCGCCAGCAGCCCGGGTTCGGGTGAAAAACTGTTTTTT.

This clone was detected only a few times. This chain links TRBV6-1 with TRBJ1-1, with a tentative D call TRBD1 (6 bases). Trimming took off 4 bases at V and 1 base at J, with 10 bases between the two ends. Germline CDR1 and CDR2: MNHNS and SASEGT. The CDR3 totals 14 residues. Here the CDR3 reads CASSAGVRNTEAFF. CDR3 coding DNA: TGTGCCAGCAGTGCAGGGGTACGGAACACTGAAGCTTTCTTT.

The J gene is TRBJ1-5, the V gene TRBV30, with a possible D match to TRBD1 (6 bases). CDR1 is GTSNPN and CDR2 is SVGIG in the germline V gene (reference sequence). This CDR3 is 13 amino acids long. The ends were cut back, 0 bases at V and 6 bases at J, with 9 bases in the middle. The DNA of the CDR3 is TGTGCCTGGAGTGTTGGGGGGCGTCAGCCCCAGCATTTT. It encodes CAWSVGGRQPQHF. The entire variable domain, with the rest obtained from reference TRBV30 and TRBJ1-5, is as follows: SQTIHQWPATLVQPVGSPLSLECTVEGTSNPNLYWYRQAAGRGLQLLFYSVGIGQISSEVPQNLSASRPQDRQFILSSKKLLLSDSGFYLCAWSVGGRQPQHFGDGTRLSIL.

The CDR3 loop reads CASSIKPGGTEAFF. CDR3 DNA sequence: TGTGCCAGTAGTATAAAGCCAGGGGGCACTGAAGCTTTCTTT. This chain joins TRBV19 and TRBJ1-1; 7 bases fit TRBD1. The V gene end was trimmed by 2 bases and the J gene end by 4 bases; junction bases not matched to a gene: 4. From germline, CDR1 is LNHDA and CDR2 SQIVND (reference sequence). The CDR3 spans 14 residues.

This clone occurred once. The rearrangement uses TRBV5-1 and TRBJ1-4; TRBD1 is a possible D gene (5 bases). With 0 bases removed from V and 0 bases from J, the gap between germline ends came to 9 bases. Germline V gene data show CDR1 as SGHRS and CDR2 as YFSETQ. The CDR3 is 16 residues long. CDR3 loop: CASSLVQAATNEKLFF. The CDR3 DNA follows: TGCGCCAGCAGCTTGGTACAGGCTGCAACTAATGAAAAACTGTTTTTT.

The chain joins TRBV9 to TRBJ2-2, with D possibly being TRBD1 (5 bases). This CDR3 spans 15 amino acids. V dropped 0 bases and J dropped 3 bases, with 9 bases sitting between them. The germline gives CDR1 SGDLS, CDR2 YYNGEE. The CDR3 spells CASSVVGVDTGELFF. DNA of the CDR3: TGTGCCAGCAGCGTAGTAGGGGTGGACACCGGGGAGCTGTTTTTT.

The chain combines TRBV29-1 with TRBJ1-1; possible D gene TRBD1, 5 bases. Trimming cost V 6 bases and J 3 bases, with 14 bases left between them. In germline, CDR1 is SQVTM, CDR2 ANQGSEA. There are 13 residues in the CDR3. The CDR3 nucleotides read TGCAGCGTGGGGGAGGAGGGGCACACTGAAGCTTTCTTT. Its translation: CSVGEEGHTEAFF.

The chain is built from TRBV6-1 and TRBJ2-5; D is perhaps TRBD1 (6 bases). CDR3 length: 13 amino acids. Trimming took 6 bases from V and 3 from J, leaving 11 bases between them. Germline-derived CDR1 and CDR2 are MNHNS and SASEGT. CDR3 region: CASRGSGEETQYF. The CDR3 DNA reads as TGTGCCAGCAGGGGATCAGGGGAAGAGACCCAGTACTTC.

V and J are TRBV29-1 and TRBJ2-1; D not certain. V was trimmed by 6 bases and J by 2 bases, leaving 17 bases between them. The germline V gene has CDR1 SQVTM and CDR2 ANQGSEA. This CDR3 has 15 amino acids. CDR3 sequence: CSVLSYLPPYNEQFF. The CDR3 nucleotides read TGCAGCGTCTTATCCTACCTCCCCCCCTACAATGAGCAGTTCTTC.